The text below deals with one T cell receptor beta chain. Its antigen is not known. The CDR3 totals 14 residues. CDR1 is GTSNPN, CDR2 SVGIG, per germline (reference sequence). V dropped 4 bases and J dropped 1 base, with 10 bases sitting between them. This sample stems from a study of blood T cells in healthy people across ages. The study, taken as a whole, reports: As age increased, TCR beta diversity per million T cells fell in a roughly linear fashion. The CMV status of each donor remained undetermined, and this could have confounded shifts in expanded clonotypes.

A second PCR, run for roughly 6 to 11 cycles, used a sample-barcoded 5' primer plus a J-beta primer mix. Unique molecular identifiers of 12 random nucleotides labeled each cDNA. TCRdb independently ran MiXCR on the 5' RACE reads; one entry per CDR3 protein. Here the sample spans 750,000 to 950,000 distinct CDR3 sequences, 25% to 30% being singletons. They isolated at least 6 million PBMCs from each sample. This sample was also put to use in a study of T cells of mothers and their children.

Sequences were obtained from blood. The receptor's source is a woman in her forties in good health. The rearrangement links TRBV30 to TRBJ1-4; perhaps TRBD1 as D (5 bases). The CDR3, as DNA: TGTGCCTGGAACGCAGGGCGAACTAATGAAAAACTGTTTTTT. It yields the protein CAWNAGRTNEKLFF.